This note documents a single T cell receptor beta chain sequence. The CDR3 spans 13 residues. Between the trimmed V and J ends, which lost 4 bases and 4 bases, there was a span of 9 bases. Germline lookup yields CDR1 KGHDR and CDR2 SFDVKD. The table came from immunoSEQ multiplex PCR; TCRdb's copy has only in-frame clones and leaves some out. Of 65,000 to 100,000 clones listed, more than 75% are singletons. These data come from a study of control samples from healthy donors and cancer patients. The source of this sequence is a man aged 50-60 years in good health. Sequences were obtained from blood. The gene calls are TRBV24-1 and TRBJ1-2, with a possible D match to TRBD1 (5 bases). The CDR3 protein is CATSDGDSYGYTF. DNA of the CDR3: TGTGCCACCAGTGACGGTGACAGCTATGGCTACACCTTC.